These T cell receptor beta chains were read from a single sample in a study of shared clonotypes between healthy human individuals. The assay was immunoSEQ multiplex PCR, and TCRdb's table has in-frame clones only and misses some. The sample lists approximately 2,000,000 clones, just under 95% occurring once. Sequenced sample: naive CD8+ T cells from PBMCs. Receptors were obtained from a man between 18 and 35 years old in good health. Some clones in this sample may be carry-over from other donors' samples. Each CDR3 is given with its conserved first and last residue. D genes are given only for firm matches. Clone size, where shown, is once, few, many, or a class for clones that have expanded.

v_gene: TRBV6-1
d_gene: NA
abundance: NA
j_gene: TRBJ2-2
CDR3nt: TGTGCCAGCAGTGACCCGGCCGGGGAGCTGTTTTTT
CDR3aa: CASSDPAGELFF

v_gene: TRBV29-1
d_gene: NA
abundance: NA
j_gene: TRBJ2-2
CDR3nt: TGCAGCGTTGAATGGTGGGCCGGGGAGCTGTTTTTT
CDR3aa: CSVEWWAGELFF

v_gene: TRBV4-1
d_gene: NA
abundance: NA
j_gene: TRBJ2-3
CDR3nt: TGCGCCAGCAGCCAAGTAGCAGGCGCAGATACGCAGTATTTT
CDR3aa: CASSQVAGADTQYF

v_gene: TRBV19
d_gene: NA
abundance: NA
j_gene: TRBJ2-2
CDR3nt: TGTGCCAGTAGTATTGCACTCACCGGGGAGCTGTTTTTT
CDR3aa: CASSIALTGELFF

v_gene: TRBV10-1
d_gene: NA
abundance: NA
j_gene: TRBJ1-2
CDR3nt: TGCGCCAGCAGTACTGGACAGTTATATGGCTACACCTTC
CDR3aa: CASSTGQLYGYTF

v_gene: TRBV7-3
d_gene: NA
abundance: NA
j_gene: TRBJ2-5
CDR3nt: TGTGCCAGCAGCTTAACTCCAGGGTTCGGAGAGACCCAGTACTTC
CDR3aa: CASSLTPGFGETQYF

v_gene: TRBV11-2
d_gene: NA
abundance: NA
j_gene: TRBJ1-5
CDR3nt: TGTGCCAGCAGCTCAGGACCCTTCAATCAGCCCCAGCATTTT
CDR3aa: CASSSGPFNQPQHF

v_gene: TRBV27
d_gene: NA
abundance: NA
j_gene: TRBJ2-4
CDR3nt: TGTGCCAGCAGTCAAAACGCTAGGGGGGCGGGAAGAGACATTCAGTACTTC
CDR3aa: CASSQNARGAGRDIQYF

v_gene: TRBV7-8
d_gene: NA
abundance: NA
j_gene: TRBJ1-1
CDR3nt: TGTGCCAGCAGCTTACTCCCGACAGGGAACACTGAAGCTTTCTTT
CDR3aa: CASSLLPTGNTEAFF

v_gene: TRBV7-9
d_gene: TRBD1
abundance: NA
j_gene: TRBJ1-2
CDR3nt: TGTGCCAGCAGCTTAGGGGGACAGACTTATGGCTACACCTTC
CDR3aa: CASSLGGQTYGYTF

v_gene: TRBV7-9
d_gene: NA
abundance: NA
j_gene: TRBJ2-4
CDR3nt: TGTGCCAGCAGCCAAATTATTGGGGCCCAAAACATTCAGTACTTC
CDR3aa: CASSQIIGAQNIQYF

v_gene: TRBV29-1
d_gene: TRBD1
abundance: NA
j_gene: TRBJ1-5
CDR3nt: TGCAGCGTCCCACCCGGACAGGGCGGGTCCGGACAGCCCCAGCATTTT
CDR3aa: CSVPPGQGGSGQPQHF

v_gene: TRBV9
d_gene: NA
abundance: NA
j_gene: TRBJ2-1
CDR3nt: TGTGCCAGCAGCGACTTAGCGGATTTTTTGGGGGAGCAGTTCTTC
CDR3aa: CASSDLADFLGEQFF

v_gene: TRBV18
d_gene: TRBD1
abundance: NA
j_gene: TRBJ1-4
CDR3nt: TGTGCCAGCTCACCCGACAGGGAGGACGCAACTAATGAAAAACTGTTTTTT
CDR3aa: CASSPDREDATNEKLFF

v_gene: TRBV27
d_gene: NA
abundance: NA
j_gene: TRBJ2-3
CDR3nt: TGTGCCAGCAGTCCTCGTCTGGGTAGAGGCACAGATACGCAGTATTTT
CDR3aa: CASSPRLGRGTDTQYF

v_gene: TRBV21-1
d_gene: NA
abundance: NA
j_gene: TRBJ2-6
CDR3nt: TGTGCCAGCAGCTCCCCGGACAGGCTCGAGTCTGGGGCCAACGTCCTGACTTTC
CDR3aa: CASSSPDRLESGANVLTF

v_gene: TRBV9
d_gene: TRBD2
abundance: NA
j_gene: TRBJ2-1
CDR3nt: TGTGCCAGCAGTGAAAGGGGCGGGAGCGCCAATGAGCAGTTCTTC
CDR3aa: CASSERGGSANEQFF

v_gene: TRBV29-1
d_gene: NA
abundance: NA
j_gene: TRBJ2-7
CDR3nt: TGCAGCGTTGTCTGGGGGACGGGCGAGCAGTACTTC
CDR3aa: CSVVWGTGEQYF

v_gene: TRBV6-5
d_gene: NA
abundance: NA
j_gene: TRBJ1-5
CDR3nt: TGTGCCAGCAGTTACCTTCCGCCCGGGCGCAATCAGCCCCAGCATTTT
CDR3aa: CASSYLPPGRNQPQHF

v_gene: TRBV7-8
d_gene: NA
abundance: NA
j_gene: TRBJ2-3
CDR3nt: TGTGCCAGCAACCTCTACCCCCAGGGAGGCACTAGCACAGATACGCAGTATTTT
CDR3aa: CASNLYPQGGTSTDTQYF

v_gene: TRBV19
d_gene: NA
abundance: NA
j_gene: TRBJ2-3
CDR3nt: TGTGCCAGTAGTATCGCCCCCCATGTGGAGGGCACAGATACGCAGTATTTT
CDR3aa: CASSIAPHVEGTDTQYF

v_gene: TRBV27
d_gene: TRBD2
abundance: NA
j_gene: TRBJ2-2
CDR3nt: TGTGCCAGCACTTCTAAGGGACTAGCGGGAGGGCCGGGCGGGGAGCTGTTTTTT
CDR3aa: CASTSKGLAGGPGGELFF

v_gene: TRBV7-9
d_gene: NA
abundance: once
j_gene: TRBJ2-5
CDR3nt: TGTGCCAGCAGCCAGATAGATTGGGCGGAGACCCAGTACTTC
CDR3aa: CASSQIDWAETQYF

v_gene: TRBV5-1
d_gene: TRBD2
abundance: NA
j_gene: TRBJ2-1
CDR3nt: TGCGCCAGCAGCTTGGGCGGGAGTGAGCAGTTCTTC
CDR3aa: CASSLGGSEQFF

v_gene: TRBV7-2
d_gene: NA
abundance: NA
j_gene: TRBJ2-5
CDR3nt: TGTGCCAGCAGCCCTGTCGGCCGGGGAGAGACCCAGTACTTC
CDR3aa: CASSPVGRGETQYF

v_gene: TRBV5-6
d_gene: TRBD1
abundance: NA
j_gene: TRBJ2-3
CDR3nt: TGTGCCAGCAGCTCAGACAGGGAGACAGATACGCAGTATTTT
CDR3aa: CASSSDRETDTQYF

v_gene: TRBV28
d_gene: NA
abundance: NA
j_gene: TRBJ2-7
CDR3nt: TGTGCCAGCACCACCTCGGGCTACGAGCAGTACTTC
CDR3aa: CASTTSGYEQYF

v_gene: TRBV5-6
d_gene: TRBD1
abundance: NA
j_gene: TRBJ2-7
CDR3nt: TGTGCCAGCAGATCACAGGGGGCGACCTACGAGCAGTACTTC
CDR3aa: CASRSQGATYEQYF

v_gene: TRBV27
d_gene: NA
abundance: NA
j_gene: TRBJ2-1
CDR3nt: TGTGCCAGCAGTCAGTTGGGCGGTTCACAGTTCTTC
CDR3aa: CASSQLGGSQFF

v_gene: TRBV4-1
d_gene: NA
abundance: NA
j_gene: TRBJ1-2
CDR3nt: TGCGCCAGCAGCCAAGATCATCAAGGGTCCTATGGCTACACCTTC
CDR3aa: CASSQDHQGSYGYTF

v_gene: TRBV6-5
d_gene: NA
abundance: NA
j_gene: TRBJ1-4
CDR3nt: TGTGCCAGCAGTTACGGTGGTATTAGTAGTGAAAAACTGTTTTTT
CDR3aa: CASSYGGISSEKLFF

v_gene: TRBV27
d_gene: NA
abundance: NA
j_gene: TRBJ2-2
CDR3nt: TGTGCCAGCAGCCAAAAGCGGTTGACCGGGGAGCTGTTTTTT
CDR3aa: CASSQKRLTGELFF

v_gene: TRBV29-1
d_gene: NA
abundance: NA
j_gene: TRBJ2-4
CDR3nt: TGCAGCGTTTTGCTAGCAGCCAAAAACATTCAGTACTTC
CDR3aa: CSVLLAAKNIQYF

v_gene: TRBV27
d_gene: NA
abundance: NA
j_gene: TRBJ2-7
CDR3nt: TGTGCCAGCAGTTTGCGGCAGGGCCTTATCATAGGCGAGCAGTACTTC
CDR3aa: CASSLRQGLIIGEQYF

v_gene: TRBV18
d_gene: NA
abundance: few
j_gene: TRBJ1-1
CDR3nt: TGTGCCAGCTCGGCAATGAACACTGAAGCTTTCTTT
CDR3aa: CASSAMNTEAFF

v_gene: TRBV19
d_gene: TRBD1
abundance: NA
j_gene: TRBJ1-2
CDR3nt: TGTGCCAGTAGTATCCAGACAGGGACGGACGATGGCTACACCTTC
CDR3aa: CASSIQTGTDDGYTF

v_gene: TRBV5-6
d_gene: NA
abundance: NA
j_gene: TRBJ1-2
CDR3nt: TGTGCCAGCAGCTTTTTTCAGGGTCCCCATGGCTACACCTTC
CDR3aa: CASSFFQGPHGYTF

v_gene: TRBV11-2
d_gene: NA
abundance: NA
j_gene: TRBJ2-7
CDR3nt: TGTGCCAGCACCCCGGCGGCGTTTGAGCAGTACTTC
CDR3aa: CASTPAAFEQYF

v_gene: TRBV11-2
d_gene: TRBD2
abundance: once
j_gene: TRBJ2-7
CDR3nt: TGTGCCAGCACCCTTAGCGGGAACCGCTACGAGCAGTACTTC
CDR3aa: CASTLSGNRYEQYF

v_gene: TRBV5-1
d_gene: TRBD1
abundance: NA
j_gene: TRBJ2-1
CDR3nt: TGCGCCAGCAGTTCAAGCCGGGACAGCCATCCTTTAGATCCCTACAATGAGCAGTTCTTC
CDR3aa: CASSSSRDSHPLDPYNEQFF

v_gene: TRBV7-9
d_gene: NA
abundance: NA
j_gene: TRBJ2-7
CDR3nt: TGTGCCAGCAGCTTAGTTTCCTCATACGAGCAGTACTTC
CDR3aa: CASSLVSSYEQYF

v_gene: TRBV4-3
d_gene: NA
abundance: NA
j_gene: TRBJ2-2
CDR3nt: TGCGCCAGCAGCCAAGATGTAGACACCGCAACCGGGGAGCTGTTTTTT
CDR3aa: CASSQDVDTATGELFF

v_gene: TRBV27
d_gene: NA
abundance: NA
j_gene: TRBJ1-1
CDR3nt: TGTGCCAGCAGTTCCCTCTTAAACACTGAAGCTTTCTTT
CDR3aa: CASSSLLNTEAFF

v_gene: TRBV28
d_gene: TRBD2
abundance: once
j_gene: TRBJ2-5
CDR3nt: TGTGCCAGCAGCCAAACGGGGGAGGGGCAGAAGACCCAGTACTTC
CDR3aa: CASSQTGEGQKTQYF

v_gene: TRBV14
d_gene: NA
abundance: NA
j_gene: TRBJ1-3
CDR3nt: TGTGCCAGCAGCCCCCCTCGACAGGTCGAACCTGGAAACACCATATATTTT
CDR3aa: CASSPPRQVEPGNTIYF

v_gene: TRBV5-4
d_gene: TRBD1
abundance: NA
j_gene: TRBJ2-7
CDR3nt: TGTGCCAGCAGCAGTCCCGGGACAGGTCCCTACGAGCAGTACTTC
CDR3aa: CASSSPGTGPYEQYF

v_gene: TRBV28
d_gene: NA
abundance: NA
j_gene: TRBJ1-1
CDR3nt: TGTGCCAGCAGTCAGCACCGGACATACACTGAAGCTTTCTTT
CDR3aa: CASSQHRTYTEAFF

v_gene: TRBV7-9
d_gene: TRBD1
abundance: NA
j_gene: TRBJ2-7
CDR3nt: TGTGCCAGCAGCTTGAACAGGGGGTCTTACGAGCAGTACTTC
CDR3aa: CASSLNRGSYEQYF

v_gene: TRBV11-2
d_gene: NA
abundance: NA
j_gene: TRBJ2-1
CDR3nt: TGTGCCAGCAGCTTAGGCTTCCAGCCCAATGAGCAGTTCTTC
CDR3aa: CASSLGFQPNEQFF

v_gene: TRBV10-2
d_gene: TRBD2
abundance: NA
j_gene: TRBJ2-7
CDR3nt: TGCGCCAGCAGTGACCTTGGACTAGCAGGCGAGCAGTACTTC
CDR3aa: CASSDLGLAGEQYF

v_gene: TRBV11-2
d_gene: TRBD2
abundance: NA
j_gene: TRBJ2-1
CDR3nt: TGTGCCAGCAGCCCGTCGCGGGAGTCCTACAATGAGCAGTTCTTC
CDR3aa: CASSPSRESYNEQFF

v_gene: TRBV21-1
d_gene: NA
abundance: NA
j_gene: TRBJ1-5
CDR3nt: TGTGCCAGCAGCACAAGTGAGGGGCCGAGAGGCAATCAGCCCCAGCATTTT
CDR3aa: CASSTSEGPRGNQPQHF

v_gene: TRBV7-9
d_gene: NA
abundance: NA
j_gene: TRBJ2-5
CDR3nt: TGTGCCAGCAGCCCGGAGCGAGGGGAGACCCAGTACTTC
CDR3aa: CASSPERGETQYF

v_gene: TRBV12-2
d_gene: NA
abundance: NA
j_gene: TRBJ2-1
CDR3nt: TGTGCAAGTCGCTTAGCGGAGTACAATGAGCAGTTCTTC
CDR3aa: CASRLAEYNEQFF

v_gene: TRBV9
d_gene: NA
abundance: NA
j_gene: TRBJ2-7
CDR3nt: TGTGCCAGCAGCCCCGTTGGGGTAAGTTCCTACGAGCAGTACTTC
CDR3aa: CASSPVGVSSYEQYF

v_gene: TRBV19
d_gene: TRBD2
abundance: once
j_gene: TRBJ2-3
CDR3nt: TGTGCCAGTAGTATTCGAGGGAGGGCCGGCGATACGCAGTATTTT
CDR3aa: CASSIRGRAGDTQYF

v_gene: TRBV6-5
d_gene: NA
abundance: NA
j_gene: TRBJ1-3
CDR3nt: TGTGCCAGCAGTTGGCAACAGCTCGGAAACACCATATATTTT
CDR3aa: CASSWQQLGNTIYF

v_gene: TRBV2
d_gene: NA
abundance: NA
j_gene: TRBJ1-1
CDR3nt: TGTGCCAGCAGTCTCAGGGGCTTGAACACTGAAGCTTTCTTT
CDR3aa: CASSLRGLNTEAFF

v_gene: TRBV27
d_gene: TRBD2
abundance: NA
j_gene: TRBJ2-5
CDR3nt: TGTGCCAGCAGTTCCCCTCTAGCGGGAGTCGAGACCCAGTACTTC
CDR3aa: CASSSPLAGVETQYF

v_gene: TRBV28
d_gene: NA
abundance: NA
j_gene: TRBJ2-7
CDR3nt: TGTGCCAGCAGTTACCCCGGACCGGGGACCTACGAGCAGTACTTC
CDR3aa: CASSYPGPGTYEQYF